This T cell receptor (beta chain) was identified in a study of regulatory dendritic cells for organ transplantation. Study observations and caveats: Naive T cells showed high diversity, memory cells less, memory CD8+ least.

CFSE-labeled sorted T cells met regulatory or mature dendritic cells for five to six days. FACS sorted CD4+ or CD8+ T cells into CD45RA+ naive and CD45RO+ memory. Some clones are missing from TCRdb's copy, which holds only in-frame ones; the method was immunoSEQ multiplex PCR. The sample consists of some 11,000 clones, roughly 71% of them appearing once. Remarks on this clone: What it recognizes is unknown.

CDR1 SGHAT and CDR2 FQNNGV come from the germline V gene. V lost 5 bases and J 2 bases, leaving 19 bases between the germline ends. This CDR3 region has 16 residues. The chain carries TRBV11-2 and TRBJ2-7; a weak D match, TRBD1 (6 bases). This receptor was identified in a human donor in good health. Sequenced sample: memory CD4+ T cells from blood cultured with regulatory dendritic cells. Subset indicated: CD45RO+ memory T cells. The CDR3 loop is CASSPPPQGPTYEQYF. The CDR3 coding sequence is TGTGCCAGCAGCCCCCCCCCACAGGGACCTACCTACGAGCAGTACTTC. Looking up the rest from reference TRBV11-2 and TRBJ2-7 gives the full variable domain: EAGVAQSPRYKIIEKRQSVAFWCNPISGHATLYWYQQILGQGPKLLIQFQNNGVVDDSQLPKDRFSAERLKGVDSTLKIQPAKLEDSAVYLCASSPPPQGPTYEQYFGPGTRLTVT.